This TCR beta chain was found in a study of blood T cell repertoires in COVID-19. The method was immunoSEQ multiplex PCR; TCRdb's version includes in-frame clones alone and lacks a portion of them. The sample shows approximately 89,000 clones, roughly 80% of them seen only once. Per germline, CDR1 MNHEY and CDR2 SVGAGI. Trimming took 2 bases from V and 11 from J, leaving 21 bases between them. This CDR3 is 16 amino acids long. The rearrangement uses TRBV6-5 and TRBJ1-4; the D is unclear. This sequence was found in a human donor in a cohort sampled during active COVID-19. The sequencing sample was made of peripheral blood. This CDR3 reads CASSYTPSGRRFKLFF. CDR3 bases: TGTGCCAGCAGTTACACACCCTCAGGCAGACGCTTTAAACTGTTTTTT.